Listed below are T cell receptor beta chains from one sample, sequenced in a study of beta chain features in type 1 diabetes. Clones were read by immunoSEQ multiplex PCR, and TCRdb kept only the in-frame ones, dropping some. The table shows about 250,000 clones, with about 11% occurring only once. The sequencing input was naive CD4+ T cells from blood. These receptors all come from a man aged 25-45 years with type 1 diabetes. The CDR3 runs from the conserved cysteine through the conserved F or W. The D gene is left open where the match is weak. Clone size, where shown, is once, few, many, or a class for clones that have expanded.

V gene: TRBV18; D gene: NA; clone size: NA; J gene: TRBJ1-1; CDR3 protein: CASSPSRVMNTEAFF; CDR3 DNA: TGTGCCAGCTCACCATCTCGGGTAATGAACACTGAAGCTTTCTTT
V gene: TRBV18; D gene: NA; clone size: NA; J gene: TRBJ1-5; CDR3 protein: CASSPQGVVWISSNQPQHF; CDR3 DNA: TGTGCCAGCTCACCCCAGGGTGTGGTATGGATATCGAGCAATCAGCCCCAGCATTTT
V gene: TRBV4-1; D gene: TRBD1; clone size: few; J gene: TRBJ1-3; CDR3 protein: CASSLGRGTGNTIYF; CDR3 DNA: TGCGCCAGCAGCCTCGGCAGGGGGACGGGAAACACCATATATTTT
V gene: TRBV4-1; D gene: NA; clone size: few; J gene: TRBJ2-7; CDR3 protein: CASSQVLGQVYEQYF; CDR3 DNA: TGCGCCAGCAGCCAAGTTCTGGGGCAGGTCTACGAGCAGTACTTC
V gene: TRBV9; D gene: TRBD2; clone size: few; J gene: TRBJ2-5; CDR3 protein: CASSVEAGGPWETQYF; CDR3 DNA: TGTGCCAGCAGCGTAGAGGCGGGGGGGCCGTGGGAGACCCAGTACTTC
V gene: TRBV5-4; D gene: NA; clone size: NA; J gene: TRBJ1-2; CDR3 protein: CASSLVGGRYTF; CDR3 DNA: TGTGCCAGCAGCTTGGTCGGGGGACGCTACACCTTC
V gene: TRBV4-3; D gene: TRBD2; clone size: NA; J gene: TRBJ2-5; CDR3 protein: CASSQEVAGGSRQETQYF; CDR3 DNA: TGCGCCAGCAGCCAAGAGGTAGCGGGGGGGTCGAGACAAGAGACCCAGTACTTC
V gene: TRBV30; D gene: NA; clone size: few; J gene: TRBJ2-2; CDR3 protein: CAWSVIVETGELFF; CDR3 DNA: TGTGCCTGGAGTGTAATAGTTGAGACCGGGGAGCTGTTTTTT
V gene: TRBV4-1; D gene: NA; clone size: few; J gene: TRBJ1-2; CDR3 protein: CASSRDPDSDYGYTF; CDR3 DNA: TGCGCCAGCAGCCGAGACCCGGACAGCGACTATGGCTACACCTTC
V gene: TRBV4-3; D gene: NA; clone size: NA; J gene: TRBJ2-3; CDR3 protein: CASSQEPRDTQYF; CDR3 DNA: TGCGCCAGCAGCCAAGAACCCAGAGATACGCAGTATTTT
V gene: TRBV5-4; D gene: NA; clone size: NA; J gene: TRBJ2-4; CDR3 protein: CASSLGRAGKNIQYF; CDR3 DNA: TGTGCCAGCAGCTTGGGCAGGGCTGGCAAAAACATTCAGTACTTC
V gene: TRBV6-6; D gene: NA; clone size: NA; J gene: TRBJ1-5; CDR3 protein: CASTLREGNQPQHF; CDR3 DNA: TGTGCCAGCACCCTCAGGGAGGGGAATCAGCCCCAGCATTTT
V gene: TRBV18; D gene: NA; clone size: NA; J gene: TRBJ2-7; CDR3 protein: CASSPSVAGSRDEQYF; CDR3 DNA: TGTGCCAGCTCACCATCCGTGGCGGGGTCTCGGGACGAGCAGTACTTC
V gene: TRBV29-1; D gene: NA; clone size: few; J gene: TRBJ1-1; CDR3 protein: CSVRGDTEAFF; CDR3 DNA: TGCAGCGTTCGGGGGGACACTGAAGCTTTCTTT
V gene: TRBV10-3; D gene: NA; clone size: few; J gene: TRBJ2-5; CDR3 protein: CATGQAGETQYF; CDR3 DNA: TGTGCCACCGGACAGGCGGGGGAGACCCAGTACTTC
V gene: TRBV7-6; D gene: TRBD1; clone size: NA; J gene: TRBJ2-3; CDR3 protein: CASREESGTGGDTQYF; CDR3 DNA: TGTGCCAGCAGGGAGGAATCCGGGACAGGGGGCGATACGCAGTATTTT
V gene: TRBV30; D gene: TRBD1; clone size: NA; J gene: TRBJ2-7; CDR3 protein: CAWSLLRDRGSHEQYF; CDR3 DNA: TGTGCCTGGAGTCTACTCCGGGACAGGGGATCCCACGAGCAGTACTTC
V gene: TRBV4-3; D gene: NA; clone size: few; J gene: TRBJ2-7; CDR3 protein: CASSQALLTYEQYF; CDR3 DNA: TGCGCCAGCAGCCAAGCACTTCTTACCTACGAGCAGTACTTC
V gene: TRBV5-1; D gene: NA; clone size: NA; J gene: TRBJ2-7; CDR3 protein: CASSLAEPGDEQYF; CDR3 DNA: TGCGCCAGCAGCTTGGCCGAGCCGGGGGACGAGCAGTACTTC
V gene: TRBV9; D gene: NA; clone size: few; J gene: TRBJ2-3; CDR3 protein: CASSLRGDSRGDTQYF; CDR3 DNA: TGTGCCAGCAGCCTCAGGGGGGACTCTCGGGGAGATACGCAGTATTTT
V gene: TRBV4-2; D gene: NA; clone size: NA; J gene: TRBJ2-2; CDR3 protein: CASSQEGHLNTGELFF; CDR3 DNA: TGTGCCAGCAGCCAAGAGGGACACCTGAACACCGGGGAGCTGTTTTTT
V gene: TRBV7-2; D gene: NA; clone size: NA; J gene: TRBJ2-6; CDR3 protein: CASSFDRSGANVLTF; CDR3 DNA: TGTGCCAGCAGCTTCGACAGGTCCGGGGCCAACGTCCTGACTTTC
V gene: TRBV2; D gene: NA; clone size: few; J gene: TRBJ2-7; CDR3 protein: CASSGQGHNEQYF; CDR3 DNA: TGTGCCAGCAGTGGGCAGGGGCACAACGAGCAGTACTTC
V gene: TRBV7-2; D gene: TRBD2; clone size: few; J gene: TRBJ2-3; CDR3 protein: CASSPSGASAGASTDTQYF; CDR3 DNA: TGTGCCAGCAGCCCCTCCGGTGCCTCAGCGGGGGCTAGCACAGATACGCAGTATTTT
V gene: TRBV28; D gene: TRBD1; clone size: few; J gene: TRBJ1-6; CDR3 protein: CASRTGNNSPLHF; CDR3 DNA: TGTGCCAGCAGGACAGGGAATAATTCACCCCTCCACTTT
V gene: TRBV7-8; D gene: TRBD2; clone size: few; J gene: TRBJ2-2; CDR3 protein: CASSQRGLAGGHGELFF; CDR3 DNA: TGTGCCAGCAGCCAAAGGGGACTAGCGGGGGGGCACGGGGAGCTGTTTTTT
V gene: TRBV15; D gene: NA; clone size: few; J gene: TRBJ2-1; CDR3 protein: CATSRLGGRGLGEQFF; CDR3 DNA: TGTGCCACCAGCAGGCTGGGGGGGCGTGGGTTAGGAGAGCAGTTCTTC
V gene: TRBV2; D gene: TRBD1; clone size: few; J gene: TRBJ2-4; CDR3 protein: CASSDRTGVDIQYF; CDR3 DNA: TGTGCCAGCAGTGACAGGACAGGTGTAGACATTCAGTACTTC
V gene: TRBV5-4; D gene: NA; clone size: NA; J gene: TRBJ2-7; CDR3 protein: CASSSNYEQYF; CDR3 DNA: TGTGCCAGCAGCAGCAACTACGAGCAGTACTTC
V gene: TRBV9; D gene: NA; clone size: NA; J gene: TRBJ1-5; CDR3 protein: CTSSALGQSNQPQHF; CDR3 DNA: TGTACCAGCAGCGCCCTGGGGCAGAGCAATCAGCCCCAGCATTTT
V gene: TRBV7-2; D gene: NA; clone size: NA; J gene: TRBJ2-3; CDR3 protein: CASSLVGRRTDTQYF; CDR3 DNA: TGTGCCAGCAGCTTAGTTGGCAGGCGCACAGATACGCAGTATTTT
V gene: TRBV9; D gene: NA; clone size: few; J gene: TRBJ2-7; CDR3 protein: CASSVEIDSYEQYF; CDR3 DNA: TGTGCCAGCAGCGTAGAAATAGACTCCTACGAGCAGTACTTC
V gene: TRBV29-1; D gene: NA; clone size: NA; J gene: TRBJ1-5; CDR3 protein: CSPGPDRDTSNQPQHF; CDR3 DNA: TGCAGCCCGGGACCCGACCGGGACACCAGCAATCAGCCCCAGCATTTT
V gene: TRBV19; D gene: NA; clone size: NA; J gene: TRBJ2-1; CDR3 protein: CASSTGIPTYNEQFF; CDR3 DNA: TGTGCCAGTAGCACAGGAATTCCTACCTACAATGAGCAGTTCTTC
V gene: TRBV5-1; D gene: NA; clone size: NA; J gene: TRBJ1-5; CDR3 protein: CASSLDSLNQPQHF; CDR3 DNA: TGCGCCAGCAGCTTGGACAGCCTCAATCAGCCCCAGCATTTT
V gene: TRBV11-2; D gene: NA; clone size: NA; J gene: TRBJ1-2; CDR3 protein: CASSLVRKTGRYGYTF; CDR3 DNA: TGTGCCAGCAGCTTAGTTAGGAAAACTGGGCGCTATGGCTACACCTTC
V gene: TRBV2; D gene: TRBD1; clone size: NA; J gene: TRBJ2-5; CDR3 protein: CASSVDRAGKETQYF; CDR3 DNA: TGTGCCAGCAGTGTGGACAGGGCCGGGAAAGAGACCCAGTACTTC
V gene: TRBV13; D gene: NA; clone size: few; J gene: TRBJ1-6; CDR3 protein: CASSIRTGRNSPLHF; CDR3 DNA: TGTGCCAGCAGCATTCGAACAGGCCGAAATTCACCCCTCCACTTT
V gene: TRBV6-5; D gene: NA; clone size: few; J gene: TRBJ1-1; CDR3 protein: CASRPMTASTEAFF; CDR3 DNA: TGTGCCAGCAGACCCATGACAGCTTCCACTGAAGCTTTCTTT
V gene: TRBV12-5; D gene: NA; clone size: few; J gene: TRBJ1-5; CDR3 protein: CASGQRNSNQPQHF; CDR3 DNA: TGTGCTAGTGGTCAGAGGAATAGCAATCAGCCCCAGCATTTT
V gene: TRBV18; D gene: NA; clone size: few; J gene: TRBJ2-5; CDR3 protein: CASSPSGAETQYF; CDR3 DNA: TGTGCCAGCTCACCATCAGGGGCGGAGACCCAGTACTTC
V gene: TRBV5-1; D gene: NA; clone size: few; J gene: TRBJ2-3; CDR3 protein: CASSLEGAEDTQYF; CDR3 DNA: TGCGCCAGCAGCTTGGAAGGGGCGGAAGATACGCAGTATTTT